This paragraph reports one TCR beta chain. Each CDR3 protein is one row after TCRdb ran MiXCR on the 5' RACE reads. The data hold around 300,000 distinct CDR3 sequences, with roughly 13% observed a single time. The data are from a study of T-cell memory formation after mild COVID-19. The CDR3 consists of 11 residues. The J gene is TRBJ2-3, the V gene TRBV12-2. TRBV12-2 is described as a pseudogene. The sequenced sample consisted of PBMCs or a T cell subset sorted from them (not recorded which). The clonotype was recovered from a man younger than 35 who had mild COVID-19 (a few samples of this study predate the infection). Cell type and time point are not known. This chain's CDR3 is CASRFGHTQYF. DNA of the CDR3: TGTGCAAGTCGCTTCGGACATACGCAGTATTTT.